This T cell receptor (beta chain) was profiled in a study of glioma-infiltrating T cells. Turning to the study itself: WHO grade II oligodendrogliomas or astrocytomas, plus non-recurrent WHO grade IV glioblastomas, were sampled. Presurgical dexamethasone in glioma patients lasted six or fewer days.

This clonotype has a handful of counts. Amplification of TCR alpha and beta CDR3 regions from RNA used iRepertoire nested multiplex PCR. TCRdb called the multiplex PCR reads again in MiXCR, with one record for every CDR3 protein. The table lists 300,000 to 450,000 distinct CDR3 sequences, 41% of them singletons, with around 12% in the top ten. Trimming took off 5 bases at V and 4 bases at J, with 8 bases between the two ends. This CDR3 is 12 amino acids long. The material sequenced was glioma tissue, nonneoplastic brain tissue, or PBMCs (not recorded which). The clonotype originates from a human donor with low-grade glioma or glioblastoma, undergoing nonglioma brain surgery, or in good health (not recorded which). This chain links TRBV12-3 or TRBV12-4 with TRBJ1-2; D perhaps matches TRBD1 (5 bases). CDR3 region: CASSDQGYGYTF. As DNA, the CDR3 is TGTGCCAGCAGTGATCAGGGCTATGGCTACACCTTC.